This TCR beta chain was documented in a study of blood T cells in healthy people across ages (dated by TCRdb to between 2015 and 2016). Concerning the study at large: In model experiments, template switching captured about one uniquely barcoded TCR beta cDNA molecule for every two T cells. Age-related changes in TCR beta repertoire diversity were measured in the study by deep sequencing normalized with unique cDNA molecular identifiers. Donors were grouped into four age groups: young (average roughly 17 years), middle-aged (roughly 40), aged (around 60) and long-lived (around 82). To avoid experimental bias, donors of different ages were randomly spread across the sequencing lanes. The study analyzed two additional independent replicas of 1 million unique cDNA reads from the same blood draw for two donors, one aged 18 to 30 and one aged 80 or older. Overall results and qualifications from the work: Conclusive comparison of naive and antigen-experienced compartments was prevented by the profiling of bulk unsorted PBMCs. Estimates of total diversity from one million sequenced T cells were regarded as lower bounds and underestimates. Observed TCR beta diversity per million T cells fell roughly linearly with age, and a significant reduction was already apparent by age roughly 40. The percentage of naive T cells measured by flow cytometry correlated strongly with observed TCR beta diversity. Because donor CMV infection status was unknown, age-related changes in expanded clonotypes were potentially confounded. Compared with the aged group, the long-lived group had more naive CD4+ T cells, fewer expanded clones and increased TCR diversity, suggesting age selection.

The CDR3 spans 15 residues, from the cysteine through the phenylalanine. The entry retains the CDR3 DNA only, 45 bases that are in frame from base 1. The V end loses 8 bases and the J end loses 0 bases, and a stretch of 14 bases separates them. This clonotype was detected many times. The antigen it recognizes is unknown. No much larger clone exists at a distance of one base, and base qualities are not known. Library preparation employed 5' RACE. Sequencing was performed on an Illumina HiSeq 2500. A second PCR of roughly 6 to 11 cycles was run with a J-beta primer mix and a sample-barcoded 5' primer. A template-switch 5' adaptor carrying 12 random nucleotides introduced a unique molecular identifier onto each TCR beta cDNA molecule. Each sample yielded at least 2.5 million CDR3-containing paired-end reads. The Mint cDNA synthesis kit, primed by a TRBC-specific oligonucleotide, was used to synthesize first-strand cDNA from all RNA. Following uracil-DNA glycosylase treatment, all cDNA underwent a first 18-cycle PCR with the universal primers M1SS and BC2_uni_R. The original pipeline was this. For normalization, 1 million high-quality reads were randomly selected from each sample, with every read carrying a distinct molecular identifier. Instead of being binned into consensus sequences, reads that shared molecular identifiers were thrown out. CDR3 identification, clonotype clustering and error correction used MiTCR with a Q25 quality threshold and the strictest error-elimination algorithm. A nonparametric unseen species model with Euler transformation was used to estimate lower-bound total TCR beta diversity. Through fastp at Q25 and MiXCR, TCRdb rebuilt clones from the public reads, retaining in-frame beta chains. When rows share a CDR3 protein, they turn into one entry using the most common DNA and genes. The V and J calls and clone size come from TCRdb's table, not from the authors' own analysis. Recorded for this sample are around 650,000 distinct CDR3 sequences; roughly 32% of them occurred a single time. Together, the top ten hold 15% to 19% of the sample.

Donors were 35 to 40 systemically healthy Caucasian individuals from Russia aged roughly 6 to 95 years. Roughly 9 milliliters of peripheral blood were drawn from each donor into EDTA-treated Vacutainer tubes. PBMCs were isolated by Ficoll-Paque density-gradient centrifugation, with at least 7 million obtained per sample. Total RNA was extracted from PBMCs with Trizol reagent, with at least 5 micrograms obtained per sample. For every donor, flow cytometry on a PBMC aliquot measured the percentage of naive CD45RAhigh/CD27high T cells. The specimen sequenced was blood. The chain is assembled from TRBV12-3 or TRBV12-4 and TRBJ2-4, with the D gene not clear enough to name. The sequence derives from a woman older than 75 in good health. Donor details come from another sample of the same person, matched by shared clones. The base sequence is TGTGCCAGCGAAGACGGCTTACTAGCCAAAAACATTCAGTACTTC. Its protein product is CASEDGLLAKNIQYF.